This T cell receptor (beta chain) was found in a study of OX40 agonist ivuxolimab in advanced cancers. Study context: Averaging approximately 60 years in age, with a range of roughly 20 to 80, the cohort was about 83% male. Partial responses were observed in three patients, of whom one had hepatocellular carcinoma and two had cutaneous melanoma. Findings and caveats of the study: Among T cells, CD8+ cells averaged more expanded clones than CD4+ cells.

Concerning this clone itself: Its specificity is unknown.

This table comes from immunoSEQ multiplex PCR, and its TCRdb copy is limited to in-frame clones, with some not included. Of 42,000 or so clones in the sample, 80% to 90% are singletons; the top ten hold 4.5% to 5%. The V gene's germline CDR1 is MNHEY and CDR2 SVGAGI. The CDR3 extends over 15 amino acids. V dropped 0 bases and J dropped 0 bases, with 8 bases sitting between them. Blood draws occurred at baseline, cycle 4 day 1, and cycle 7 day 1. The sample was CD4+ or CD8+ T cells sorted from blood, taken in a trial of the OX40 agonist ivuxolimab. The source of this sequence is an adult with an advanced solid tumor such as melanoma, head and neck, liver or kidney cancer. J is TRBJ1-1 and V is TRBV6-5; D not resolved. The chain's CDR3 is CASSYSTVMNTEAFF. CDR3 bases: TGTGCCAGCAGTTACTCGACCGTCATGAACACTGAAGCTTTCTTT.